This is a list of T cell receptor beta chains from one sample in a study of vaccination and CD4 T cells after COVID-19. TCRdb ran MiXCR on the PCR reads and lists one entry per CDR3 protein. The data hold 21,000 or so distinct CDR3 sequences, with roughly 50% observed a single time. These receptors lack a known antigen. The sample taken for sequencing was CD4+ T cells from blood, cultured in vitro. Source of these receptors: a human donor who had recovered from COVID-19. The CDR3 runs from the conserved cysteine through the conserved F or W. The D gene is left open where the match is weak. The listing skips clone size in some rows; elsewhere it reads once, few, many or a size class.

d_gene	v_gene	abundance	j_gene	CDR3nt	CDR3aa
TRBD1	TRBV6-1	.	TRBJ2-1	TGTGCCAGCAGCCTGGGACAGAGCTCCTACAATGAGCAGTTCTTC	CASSLGQSSYNEQFF
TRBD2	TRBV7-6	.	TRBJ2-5	TGTGCCAGCAGCTTAGACGGGAGGGCCGGGGAGACCCAGTACTTC	CASSLDGRAGETQYF
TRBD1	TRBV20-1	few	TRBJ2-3	TGCAGTGCTCGGACAGGGGTCACAGATACGCAGTATTTT	CSARTGVTDTQYF
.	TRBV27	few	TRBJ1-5	TGTGCCAGCAGCAAAGACACTTATAGCAATCAGCCCCAGCATTTT	CASSKDTYSNQPQHF
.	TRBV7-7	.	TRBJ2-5	TGTGCCAGCAGCTTTCAAGAAGGGGGAGAGACCCAGTACTTC	CASSFQEGGETQYF
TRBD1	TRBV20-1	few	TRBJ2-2	TGCAGTGCTAGTGGACAGGGGCTTTCGAACACCGGGGAGCTGTTTTTT	CSASGQGLSNTGELFF
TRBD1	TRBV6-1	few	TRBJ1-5	TGTGCCAGCAGCACAGGGGCTGGCAATCAGCCCCAGCATTTT	CASSTGAGNQPQHF
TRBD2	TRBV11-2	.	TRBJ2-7	TGTGCCAGCAGCCTGATAGCGGGAGAGGGATCCTACGAGCAGTACTTC	CASSLIAGEGSYEQYF
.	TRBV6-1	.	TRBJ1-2	TGTGCCAGCAGTGTTCCGGGGGCGGGGAATGGCTACACCTTC	CASSVPGAGNGYTF
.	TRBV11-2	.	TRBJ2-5	TGTGCCAGCAGCTTCGGACCCTCCTGGGTGGAGACCCAGTACTTC	CASSFGPSWVETQYF
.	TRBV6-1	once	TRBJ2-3	TGTGCCAGCAGTGAGACTAGAGGAACAGATACGCAGTATTTT	CASSETRGTDTQYF
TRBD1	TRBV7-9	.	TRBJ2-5	TGTGCCAGCAGCTCCGGACAGGGCAGGAGCACCCAGTACTTC	CASSSGQGRSTQYF
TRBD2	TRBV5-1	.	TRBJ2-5	TGCGCCAGCAGCTTAAAGACTAGCGGGTTCATCGGGGAAGAGACCCAGTACTTC	CASSLKTSGFIGEETQYF
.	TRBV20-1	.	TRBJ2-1	TGCAGTGCTAGAGAAACTCAGCCGTACTACAATGAGCAGTTCTTC	CSARETQPYYNEQFF
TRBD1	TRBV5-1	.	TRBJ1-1	TGCGCCAGCAGCTCATCCGGGACAGGGAACACTGAAGCTTTCTTT	CASSSSGTGNTEAFF
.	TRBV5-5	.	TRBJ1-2	TGTGCCAGCAGCTTGGCGGGGGGGCGAGGCTACACCTTC	CASSLAGGRGYTF
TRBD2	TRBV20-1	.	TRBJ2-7	TGCAGTGCTTCGACCGGGACTACGAGCGCGTACGAGCAGTACTTC	CSASTGTTSAYEQYF
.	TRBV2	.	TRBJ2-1	TGTGCCAGCAGTGTTTTCTCCGGCAATGAGCAGTTCTTC	CASSVFSGNEQFF
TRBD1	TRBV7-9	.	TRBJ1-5	TGTGCCAGCAGCTTATCGAGACAGGGTGCTCATCAGCCCCAGCATTTT	CASSLSRQGAHQPQHF
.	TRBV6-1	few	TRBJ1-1	TGTGCCACTCTACCTCCTCTTGCGGGACGGGTGGCTTTCTTT	CATLPPLAGRVAFF
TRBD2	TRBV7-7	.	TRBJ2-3	TGTGCTAGCAGCCGGGGGACTAGCGGGAGCACAGATACGCAGTATTTT	CASSRGTSGSTDTQYF
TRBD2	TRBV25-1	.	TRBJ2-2	TGTGCCAGCAGTGGGCGACTAGCGGGAGGGCCCGGCGGGGAGCTGTTTTTT	CASSGRLAGGPGGELFF
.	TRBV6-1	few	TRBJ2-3	TGTGCCAGCAGTGCCCAGTCGGGGTGGACAGATACGCAGTATTTT	CASSAQSGWTDTQYF
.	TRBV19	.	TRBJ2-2	TGTGCCAGTCTTCCGCAGGGAGTAACCGGGGAGCTGTTTTTT	CASLPQGVTGELFF
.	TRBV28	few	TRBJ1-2	TGTGCCAGCACCGGGAGAGGGGACGACTATGGCTACACCTTC	CASTGRGDDYGYTF
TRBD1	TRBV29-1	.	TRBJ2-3	TGCAGCGTCTCTACAGGGGTCCTCGCTTATCTGTATTTT	CSVSTGVLAYLYF
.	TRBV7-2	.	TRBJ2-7	TGTGCCAGCAGCAACCGAGGGGGCGAGCAGTACTTC	CASSNRGGEQYF
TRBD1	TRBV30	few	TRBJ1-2	TGTGCCTGGAGTCCTATGGACAGGGCTAACTATGGCTACACCTTC	CAWSPMDRANYGYTF
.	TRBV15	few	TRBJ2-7	TGTGCCACCAGCAGAGGTACAGGCACCTACGAGCAGTACTTC	CATSRGTGTYEQYF
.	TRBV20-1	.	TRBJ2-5	TGCAGTGCTAGATTGGGGCTACAAGAGACCCAGTACTTC	CSARLGLQETQYF
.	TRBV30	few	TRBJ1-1	TGTGCCTGGAGTGTAGTTGGGAACACTGAAGCTTTCTTT	CAWSVVGNTEAFF
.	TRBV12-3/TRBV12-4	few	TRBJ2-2	TGTGCCAGCAGTCCTCTGATGGTGGCCCCTGGCACCGGGGAGCTGTTTTTT	CASSPLMVAPGTGELFF
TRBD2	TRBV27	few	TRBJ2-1	TGTGCCAGCAGTTTAAACGCCCCGGGACTAGCAGGGAACAATGAGCAGTTCTTC	CASSLNAPGLAGNNEQFF
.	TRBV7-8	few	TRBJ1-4	TGTGCCAGCAGCTCCGGGACCAGTGGTGAAAAACTGTTTTTT	CASSSGTSGEKLFF
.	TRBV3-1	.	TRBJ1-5	TGTGCCAGCAGCCAAGAATTACAGGGACGCCAGCCCCAGCATTTT	CASSQELQGRQPQHF
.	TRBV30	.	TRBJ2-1	TGTGCCTGCCATCCTAGGGGGGGCAATGAGCAGTTCTTC	CACHPRGGNEQFF
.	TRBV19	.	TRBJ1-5	TGTGCCAGTAGTCAAGGACAGTTGAGCAATCAGCCCCAGCATTTT	CASSQGQLSNQPQHF
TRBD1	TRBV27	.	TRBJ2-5	TGTGCCAGCAGTTTATCCGGGACAGCCAGCGAGACCCAGTACTTC	CASSLSGTASETQYF
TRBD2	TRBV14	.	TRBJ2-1	TGTGCCAGCAGCCCACTAGCGGGACTTCACAATGAGCAGTTCTTC	CASSPLAGLHNEQFF
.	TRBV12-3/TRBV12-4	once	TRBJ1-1	TGTGCCAGCACCGTCGCTCGTACTGAAGCTTTCTTT	CASTVARTEAFF
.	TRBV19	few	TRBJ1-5	TGTGCCAGTCGGAACTCGCAGTACAATCAGCCCCAGCATTTT	CASRNSQYNQPQHF
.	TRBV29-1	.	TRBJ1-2	TGCAGCGCTCGAATCTTCTCCAACTATGGCTACACCTTC	CSARIFSNYGYTF
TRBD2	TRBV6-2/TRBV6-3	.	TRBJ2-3	TGTGCCAGCAGTTACCCGGGACTAGCGGGAGGATCGGAGGGCACAGATACGCAGTATTTT	CASSYPGLAGGSEGTDTQYF
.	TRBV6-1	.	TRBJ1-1	TGTGCCAGCAGTGCCGCAGGCTTCGGCACTGAAGCTTTCTTT	CASSAAGFGTEAFF
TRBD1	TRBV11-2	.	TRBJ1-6	TGCGCCAGCAGCCAGGATTCGACAGGGGTGGATTCACCCCTCCACTTT	CASSQDSTGVDSPLHF
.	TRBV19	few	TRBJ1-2	TGTGCCAGTAGTATAGGCCCCCGGTATGGCTACACCTTC	CASSIGPRYGYTF
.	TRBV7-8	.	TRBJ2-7	TGTGCCAGCAGCTTAGGCTCAGCCCCCTACGAGCAGTACTTC	CASSLGSAPYEQYF
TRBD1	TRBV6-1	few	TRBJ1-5	TGTGCCAGCAGTCCGGGACAGGGGATCCAGCCCCAGCATTTT	CASSPGQGIQPQHF
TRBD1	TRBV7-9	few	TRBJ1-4	TGTGCCAGCAGCTTCAAGGGGACGACAGGGGGCGATGAAAAACTGTTTTTT	CASSFKGTTGGDEKLFF
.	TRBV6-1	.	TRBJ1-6	TGTGCCAGCAGTGAAGCTGGAGGATCTAATTCACCCCTCCACTTT	CASSEAGGSNSPLHF
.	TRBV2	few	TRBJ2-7	TGTGCCAGCAAAGAGACAGGGAGGTACGAGCAGTACTTC	CASKETGRYEQYF
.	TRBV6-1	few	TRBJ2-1	TGTGCCAGCAGAAGGGGGGGGGAGTGGGTCTTC	CASRRGGEWVF
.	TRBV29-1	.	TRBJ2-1	TGCAGCGTAATCGGACAGTGGGCGGTTGAGCAGTTCTTC	CSVIGQWAVEQFF
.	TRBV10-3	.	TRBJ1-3	TGTGCCATCAGGGACTTTGGAAACACCATATATTTT	CAIRDFGNTIYF
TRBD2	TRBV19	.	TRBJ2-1	TGTGCCAGTAGCGAGACTAGCGGGATCAATGAGCAGTTCTTC	CASSETSGINEQFF
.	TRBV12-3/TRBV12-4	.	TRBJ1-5	TGTGCCAGCAGCGCGAGAGAGGCCGAGAATCAGCCCCAGCATTTT	CASSAREAENQPQHF
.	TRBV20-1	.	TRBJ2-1	TGCAGTGCTAGACGGGACAATGAGCAGTTCTTC	CSARRDNEQFF
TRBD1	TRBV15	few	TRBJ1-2	TGTGCCACCAGCAGAGGGGACAGGATCTATGGCTACACCTTC	CATSRGDRIYGYTF
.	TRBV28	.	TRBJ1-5	TGTGCCAGCGGACCTTATCTGAGTAGCAATCAGCCCCAGCATTTT	CASGPYLSSNQPQHF